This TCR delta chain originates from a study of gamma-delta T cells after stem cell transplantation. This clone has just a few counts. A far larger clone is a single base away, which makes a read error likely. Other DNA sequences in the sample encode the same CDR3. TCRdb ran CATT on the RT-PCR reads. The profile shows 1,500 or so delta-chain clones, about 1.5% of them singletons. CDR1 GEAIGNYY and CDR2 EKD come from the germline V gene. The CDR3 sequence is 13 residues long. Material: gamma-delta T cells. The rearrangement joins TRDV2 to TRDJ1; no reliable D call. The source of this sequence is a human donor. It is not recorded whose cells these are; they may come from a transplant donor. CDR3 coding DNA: TGTGCTTGTGACACCGGGCTTACCGATAAACTCATCTTT. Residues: CACDTGLTDKLIF.